This TCR beta chain was identified in a study of blood T cell repertoires in COVID-19. Turning to the study itself: The samples span acute and convalescent COVID-19 from the United States, Italy and Spain.

The data were produced by immunoSEQ multiplex PCR, yet TCRdb's version contains in-frame clones alone and is incomplete. The sample includes around 150,000 clones, about 85% of them seen just once. V lost 5 bases and J 3 bases, leaving 8 bases between the germline ends. The CDR3 covers 14 residues. CDR1 is MNHEY and CDR2 is SVGAGI in the germline V gene. This rearrangement joins TRBV6-5 to TRBJ2-6; no clear D gene. The clonotype originates from a man aged 40-49 years with acute or convalescent COVID-19. Sequences were obtained from peripheral blood. The DNA of the CDR3 is TGTGCCAGCAGTCCCGGTGGTGGGGCCAACGTCCTGACTTTC. It encodes CASSPGGGANVLTF.